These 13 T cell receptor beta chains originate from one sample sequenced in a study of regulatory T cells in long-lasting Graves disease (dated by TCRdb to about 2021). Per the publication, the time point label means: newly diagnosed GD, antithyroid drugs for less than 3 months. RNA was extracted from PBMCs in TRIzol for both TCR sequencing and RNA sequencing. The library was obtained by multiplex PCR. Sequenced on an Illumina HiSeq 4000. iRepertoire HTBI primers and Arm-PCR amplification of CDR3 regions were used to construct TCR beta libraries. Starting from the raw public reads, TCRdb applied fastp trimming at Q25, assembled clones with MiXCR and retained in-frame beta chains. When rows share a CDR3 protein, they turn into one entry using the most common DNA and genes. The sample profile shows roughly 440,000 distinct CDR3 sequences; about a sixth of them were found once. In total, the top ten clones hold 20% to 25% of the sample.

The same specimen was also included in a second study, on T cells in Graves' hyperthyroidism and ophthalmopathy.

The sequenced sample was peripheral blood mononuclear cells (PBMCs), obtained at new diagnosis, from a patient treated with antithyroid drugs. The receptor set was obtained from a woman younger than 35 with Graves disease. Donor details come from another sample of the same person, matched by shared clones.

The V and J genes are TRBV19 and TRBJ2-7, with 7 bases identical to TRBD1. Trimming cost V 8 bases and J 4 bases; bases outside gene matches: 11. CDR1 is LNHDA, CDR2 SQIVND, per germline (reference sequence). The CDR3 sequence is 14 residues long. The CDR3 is CASSKGDRQYEQYF. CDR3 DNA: TGTGCCAGTTCGAAGGGGGACAGACAATACGAGCAGTACTTC. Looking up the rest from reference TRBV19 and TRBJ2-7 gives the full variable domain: DGGITQSPKYLFRKEGQNVTLSCEQNLNHDAMYWYRQDPGQGLRLIYYSQIVNDFQKGDIAEGYSVSREKKESFPLTVTSAQKNPTAFYLCASSKGDRQYEQYFGPGTRLTVT.

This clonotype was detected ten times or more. CDR3 nucleotide sequence: TGCAGTGCTAGGCCCCTAGCGGGAGCCGTATCCTACAATGAGCAGTTCTTC. It codes for CSARPLAGAVSYNEQFF. V gene TRBV20-1 combines with J gene TRBJ2-1; 10 positions match TRBD2. Germline CDR1 and CDR2: DFQATT and SNEGSKA (reference sequence). V was clipped by 3 bases and J by 1 base; unmatched bases: 9. The CDR3 is 17 residues long.

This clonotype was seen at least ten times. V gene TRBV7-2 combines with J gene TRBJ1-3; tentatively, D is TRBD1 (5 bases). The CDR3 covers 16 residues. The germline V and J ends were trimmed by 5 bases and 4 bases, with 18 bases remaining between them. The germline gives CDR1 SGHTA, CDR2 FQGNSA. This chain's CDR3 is CASSLRRGTSGNTIYF. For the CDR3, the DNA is TGTGCCAGCAGCCTCCGCCGGGGGACCTCAGGAAACACCATATATTTT.

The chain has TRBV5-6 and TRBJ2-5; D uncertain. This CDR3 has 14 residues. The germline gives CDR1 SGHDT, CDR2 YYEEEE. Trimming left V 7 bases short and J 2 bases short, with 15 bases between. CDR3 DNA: TGTGCCAGCCGAAGAACTGGAATTCAAGAGACCCAGTACTTC. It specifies CASRRTGIQETQYF.

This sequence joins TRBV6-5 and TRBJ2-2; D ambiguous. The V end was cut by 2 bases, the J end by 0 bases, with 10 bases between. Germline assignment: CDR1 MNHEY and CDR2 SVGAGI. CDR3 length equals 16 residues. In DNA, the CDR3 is TGTGCCAGCAGTTACAGGTCGTTCGCGAACACCGGGGAGCTGTTTTTT. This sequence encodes CASSYRSFANTGELFF.

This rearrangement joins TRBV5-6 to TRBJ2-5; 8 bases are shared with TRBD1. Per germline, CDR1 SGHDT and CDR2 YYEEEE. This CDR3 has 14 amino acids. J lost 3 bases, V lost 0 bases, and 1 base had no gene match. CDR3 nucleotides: TGTGCCAGCAGCTTGGAACAGGGGGAAGAGACCCAGTACTTC. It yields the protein CASSLEQGEETQYF.

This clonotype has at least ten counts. The DNA of the CDR3 is TGTGCCAGCAGTTTAGCGCTTAGCGATTCTTTCTCCTACGAGCAGTACTTC. Protein product: CASSLALSDSFSYEQYF. V is TRBV12-3 or TRBV12-4 and J is TRBJ2-7; the D gene is possibly TRBD2 (5 bases). The V end lost 0 bases, the J end lost 0 bases, and 15 bases lay between the germline ends. CDR3 length: 17 amino acids.

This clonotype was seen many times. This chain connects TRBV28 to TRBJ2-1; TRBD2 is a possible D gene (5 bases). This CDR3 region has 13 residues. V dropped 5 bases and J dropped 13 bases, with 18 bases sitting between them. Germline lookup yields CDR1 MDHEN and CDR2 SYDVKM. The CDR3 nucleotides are TGTGCCAGCAGTCCCCGACTCAATGGGAGACAGTTCTTC. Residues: CASSPRLNGRQFF.

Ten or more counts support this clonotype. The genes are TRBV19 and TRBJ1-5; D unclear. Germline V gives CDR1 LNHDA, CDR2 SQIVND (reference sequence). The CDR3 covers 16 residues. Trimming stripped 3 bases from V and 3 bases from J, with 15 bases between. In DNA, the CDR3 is TGTGCCAGTAGTATGAATAGACCCGCTCCCAATCAGCCCCAGCATTTT. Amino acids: CASSMNRPAPNQPQHF. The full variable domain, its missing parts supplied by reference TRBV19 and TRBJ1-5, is DGGITQSPKYLFRKEGQNVTLSCEQNLNHDAMYWYRQDPGQGLRLIYYSQIVNDFQKGDIAEGYSVSREKKESFPLTVTSAQKNPTAFYLCASSMNRPAPNQPQHFGDGTRLSIL.

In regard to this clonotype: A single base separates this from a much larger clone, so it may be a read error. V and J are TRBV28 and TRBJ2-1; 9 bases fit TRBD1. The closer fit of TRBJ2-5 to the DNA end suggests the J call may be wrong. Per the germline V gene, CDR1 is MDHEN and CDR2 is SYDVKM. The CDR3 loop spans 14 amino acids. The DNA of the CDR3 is TGTGCCAGCAATTTAATGGGACAGGGAAAGACCCAGTACTTC. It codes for CASNLMGQGKTQYF.

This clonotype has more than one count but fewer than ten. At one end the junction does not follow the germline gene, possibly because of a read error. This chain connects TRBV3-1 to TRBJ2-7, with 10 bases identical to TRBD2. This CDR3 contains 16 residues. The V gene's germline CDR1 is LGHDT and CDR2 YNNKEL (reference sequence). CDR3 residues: CASSQLTRTSGYEQYF. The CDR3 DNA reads TGCGCCAGCAGCCAGCTTACTCGGACTAGCGGCTACGAGCAGTACTTC.

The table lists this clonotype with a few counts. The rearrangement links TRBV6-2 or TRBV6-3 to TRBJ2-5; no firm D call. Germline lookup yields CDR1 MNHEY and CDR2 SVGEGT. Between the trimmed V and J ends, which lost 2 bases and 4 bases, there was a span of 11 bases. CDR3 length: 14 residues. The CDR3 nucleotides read TGTGCCAGCAGTTACGCGGCGGTGGGAGAGACCCAGTACTTC. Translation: CASSYAAVGETQYF.

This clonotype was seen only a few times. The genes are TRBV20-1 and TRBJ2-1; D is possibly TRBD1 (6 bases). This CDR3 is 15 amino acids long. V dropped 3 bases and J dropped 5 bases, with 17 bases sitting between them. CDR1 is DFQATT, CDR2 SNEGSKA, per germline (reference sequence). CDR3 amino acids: CSARTFGQFHNEQFF. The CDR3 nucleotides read TGCAGTGCTAGGACGTTTGGACAGTTTCACAATGAGCAGTTCTTC.